A single sample gave rise to the 28 T cell receptor beta chains below, sequenced in a study of cytomegalovirus exposure and HLA in healthy donors. 60 Vbeta and 13 Jbeta primers were used in PCR. Sequencing used immunoSEQ multiplex PCR; TCRdb keeps in-frame clones, though not all of them. The data show 85,000 to 120,000 clones, with roughly 82% seen just once and approximately 1.5% held by the top ten. Sequencing used PBMCs. The receptor source for this set is a man aged 50-59 years in good health and CMV-seronegative.

The chain is built from TRBV5-4 and TRBJ1-1; 8 bases are shared with TRBD1. J lost 3 bases, V lost 5 bases, and 6 bases had no gene match. This CDR3 has 14 residues. The germline V gene has CDR1 SGHNT and CDR2 YYREEE (reference sequence). CDR3 in DNA: TGTGCCAGCAGTGACAGGGGTACGGACACTGAAGCTTTCTTT. It specifies CASSDRGTDTEAFF.

V and J are TRBV7-9 and TRBJ1-1; D may be TRBD1 (5 bases). V was trimmed by 8 bases and J by 0 bases, leaving 10 bases between them. Germline CDR1 reads SEHNR; CDR2 reads FQNEAQ (reference sequence). CDR3 length equals 13 residues. CDR3 amino acids: CASSRAMNTEAFF. The CDR3 nucleotides are TGTGCCAGCTCCAGGGCTATGAACACTGAAGCTTTCTTT. Together with reference TRBV7-9 and TRBJ1-1, the CDR3 gives the full variable domain: DTGVSQNPRHKITKRGQNVTFRCDPISEHNRLYWYRQTLGQGPEFLTYFQNEAQLEKSRLLSDRFSAERPKGSFSTLEIQRTEQGDSAMYLCASSRAMNTEAFFGQGTRLTVV.

The rearrangement uses TRBV13 and TRBJ2-2; D unresolved. The CDR3 consists of 14 residues. CDR1 is PRHDT and CDR2 is FYEKMQ in the germline V gene (reference sequence). V shed 4 bases and J shed 1 base, with 7 bases lying between them. CDR3 region: CASSYQENTGELFF. CDR3 sequence (DNA): TGTGCCAGCAGCTATCAGGAGAACACCGGGGAGCTGTTTTTT.

This clone has a single count. The chain links TRBV14 to TRBJ1-4; a weak D match, TRBD1 (5 bases). CDR1 is SGHDN, CDR2 FVKESK, per germline. Deletions cut 3 bases from V and 0 bases from J, with 11 bases between. The CDR3 spans 16 residues. The CDR3 here is CASSHLPGATNEKLFF. For the CDR3, the DNA is TGTGCCAGCAGCCACTTACCGGGGGCAACTAATGAAAAACTGTTTTTT.

The rearrangement uses TRBV10-1 and TRBJ1-1; D gene uncertain. Trimming stripped 0 bases from V and 2 bases from J, with 4 bases between. CDR3 size: 13 residues. The germline V gene has CDR1 WNHNN and CDR2 SYGVQD (reference sequence). CDR3: CASSESANTEAFF. CDR3 nucleotides: TGCGCCAGCAGTGAGTCGGCTAACACTGAAGCTTTCTTT.

The chain combines TRBV29-1 with TRBJ2-3, with a tentative D call TRBD1 (5 bases). In germline, CDR1 is SQVTM, CDR2 ANQGSEA. Trimming left V 1 base short and J 6 bases short, with 5 bases between. This CDR3 has 11 residues. For the CDR3, the DNA is TGCAGCGTTGAAGGACAGGATACGCAGTATTTT. Translation gives CSVEGQDTQYF.

The chain joins TRBV7-2 to TRBJ1-6; possibly TRBD1 for D (6 bases). CDR1 is SGHTA and CDR2 is FQGNSA in the germline V gene. Trimming pared 4 bases from V and 0 bases from J, leaving 10 bases between. There are 16 residues in the CDR3. In DNA, the CDR3 is TGTGCCAGCAGCTACACAGGGAGCTCCTATAATTCACCCCTCCACTTT. As protein: CASSYTGSSYNSPLHF.

The gene calls are TRBV6-6 and TRBJ1-1; tentative D call: TRBD1 (6 bases). There are 14 residues in the CDR3. V was cut by 6 bases and J by 1 base, with 12 bases left in between. Germline assignment: CDR1 MNHNY and CDR2 SVGAGI (reference sequence). The CDR3 region is CASSLGRGNTEAFF. The CDR3 DNA follows: TGTGCCAGCAGCCTAGGCAGGGGGAACACTGAAGCTTTCTTT.

This chain links TRBV7-7 with TRBJ1-3, with TRBD1 as a possible D gene (6 bases). Germline CDR1 reads SSHAT; CDR2 reads FNYEAQ (reference sequence). The CDR3 is made up of 15 amino acids. V lost 5 bases, J lost 2 bases, and 13 bases lay in between. Here the CDR3 DNA reads TGTGCCAGCAGCACTGCACAGGGCCCTGGAAACACCATATATTTT. It specifies CASSTAQGPGNTIYF. Complete variable domain (other parts from reference TRBV7-7 and TRBJ1-3): GAGVSQSPRYKVTKRGQDVTLRCDPISSHATLYWYQQALGQGPEFLTYFNYEAQPDKSGLPSDRFSAERPEGSISTLTIQRTEQRDSAMYRCASSTAQGPGNTIYFGEGSWLTVV.

The chain has TRBV6-1 and TRBJ1-5, with 7 nucleotides matching TRBD1. Germline loops: CDR1 MNHNS, CDR2 SASEGT. Unmatched junction bases numbered 2, after V lost 6 bases and J lost 3 bases. The CDR3 length is 13 residues. As DNA, the CDR3 is TGTGCCAGCAGGACAGGGATCAATCAGCCCCAGCATTTT. Residues: CASRTGINQPQHF.

The rearrangement uses TRBV6-5 and TRBJ1-2; 7 nucleotides agree with TRBD1. This CDR3 comprises 12 residues. Trimming at V came to 5 bases and at J to 5 bases, leaving 2 bases not matched to a gene. Germline CDR1 reads MNHEY; CDR2 reads SVGAGI. The CDR3, as DNA: TGTGCCAGCAGTCGGACAGGTTATGGCTACACCTTC. Protein product: CASSRTGYGYTF.

The chain carries TRBV19 and TRBJ1-1, with D possibly TRBD1 on 5 matching bases. This CDR3 has 12 residues. V gave up 7 bases and J gave up 4 bases, with 10 bases separating them. Germline CDR1 reads LNHDA; CDR2 reads SQIVND (reference sequence). This CDR3 is CASKDKATEAFF. DNA of the CDR3: TGTGCCAGTAAGGACAAGGCCACTGAAGCTTTCTTT.

This chain joins TRBV4-1 and TRBJ2-4; D is possibly TRBD2 (6 bases). CDR1 and CDR2 from the germline V gene are MGHRA and YSYEKL. Trimming cost V 0 bases and J 9 bases, with 9 bases left between them. The CDR3 totals 13 residues. The DNA for the CDR3 is TGCGCCAGCAGCCAAGAACTGCGGGGCATTCAGTACTTC. This sequence encodes CASSQELRGIQYF.

V gene TRBV29-1 combines with J gene TRBJ1-5; 10 bases match TRBD1. Germline-derived CDR1 and CDR2 are SQVTM and ANQGSEA. This CDR3 has 13 residues. J gave up 9 bases and V 4 bases, and 6 bases lay outside the gene matches. Here the CDR3 reads CSVAPGQGSPQHF. CDR3 DNA: TGCAGCGTTGCTCCGGGACAGGGGTCGCCCCAGCATTTT.

The rearrangement joins TRBV7-2 to TRBJ2-2; no clear D gene. Germline V gene lookup returns CDR1 SGHTA and CDR2 FQGNSA. The CDR3 is 15 residues long. Trimming removed 4 bases at V and 0 bases at J, with 9 bases between. CDR3 DNA: TGTGCCAGCAGCTACGCTACCTCGAACACCGGGGAGCTGTTTTTT. It translates to CASSYATSNTGELFF.

The V and J genes are TRBV19 and TRBJ2-3; 12 nucleotides match TRBD2. With 3 bases clipped from V and 1 base from J, the junction kept 11 bases outside the gene matches. CDR3 size: 19 residues. Per the germline V gene, CDR1 is LNHDA and CDR2 is SQIVND (reference sequence). The CDR3 DNA reads as TGTGCCAGTAGTATGTTGGGGGCTAGCGGGGGGGCTGGCACAGATACGCAGTATTTT. Translated, it gives CASSMLGASGGAGTDTQYF.

This chain links TRBV6-4 with TRBJ2-1, with 8 positions matching TRBD2. The CDR3 totals 16 residues. Germline loops: CDR1 MRHNA, CDR2 SNTAGT. With V trimmed by 5 bases and J by 9 bases, 15 bases remained unmatched. The CDR3, as DNA: TGTGCCAGCAGTATAACGGGGGGGGAAGGTGGAACTGAGCAGTTCTTC. Its translation: CASSITGGEGGTEQFF.

The rearrangement joins TRBV7-9 to TRBJ2-3, with D unclear. The CDR3 is made up of 12 amino acids. Germline assignment: CDR1 SEHNR and CDR2 FQNEAQ (reference sequence). V was shortened by 2 bases and J by 6 bases, with 6 bases between the two germline ends. The CDR3 region is CASSLIPDTQYF. The CDR3 DNA is TGTGCCAGCAGCTTAATTCCGGATACGCAGTATTTT.

V is TRBV6-5 and J is TRBJ2-3; 10 nucleotides agree with TRBD1. The germline V gene encodes CDR1 MNHEY and CDR2 SVGAGI. This CDR3 has 15 amino acids. The ends lost 6 bases at V and 6 bases at J; junction bases unmatched: 9. The CDR3 DNA is TGTGCCAGCAGCCGCGGGACAGGGGCTCGCGATACGCAGTATTTT. Its translation: CASSRGTGARDTQYF.

The chain links TRBV6-5 to TRBJ1-5; D may be TRBD1 (5 bases). Germline values: CDR1 MNHEY, CDR2 SVGAGI. Trimming left V 2 bases short and J 4 bases short, with 12 bases between. CDR3 length: 15 residues. CDR3 sequence reads: CASSYRGLSNQPQHF. The CDR3 nucleotides are TGTGCCAGCAGTTACAGGGGTTTGTCTAATCAGCCCCAGCATTTT.

The chain has TRBV7-2 and TRBJ2-5; weak D call: TRBD1 (6 bases). The closer fit of TRBJ2-7 to the DNA end suggests the J call may be wrong. The CDR3 consists of 14 residues. Looked up from germline, CDR1 is SGHTA and CDR2 is FQGNSA. The CDR3 nucleotides read TGTGCCAGCAGCTTGGACAGCCTCGGGAACGAGCAGTACTTC. Protein sequence: CASSLDSLGNEQYF.

The chain has TRBV7-2 and TRBJ1-1; 10 bases agree with TRBD1. Germline V gene lookup returns CDR1 SGHTA and CDR2 FQGNSA. Trimming removed 4 bases from V and 1 base from J; junction bases left unmatched: 6. The CDR3 runs 16 residues. The CDR3 nucleotides read TGTGCCAGCAGCTCGGGACAGGGGAATTGGAACACTGAAGCTTTCTTT. Translation gives CASSSGQGNWNTEAFF.

V and J are TRBV27 and TRBJ1-2; 8 bases fit TRBD1. Germline V gene data show CDR1 as MNHEY and CDR2 as SMNVEV (reference sequence). The ends lost 5 bases at V and 4 bases at J; junction bases unmatched: 6. This CDR3 is built from 14 residues. This CDR3 reads CASSEATGAYGYTF. CDR3 DNA sequence: TGTGCCAGCAGTGAGGCGACAGGGGCCTATGGCTACACCTTC.

The chain couples TRBV7-3 to TRBJ1-2; D gene ambiguous. The V gene's germline CDR1 is SGHTA and CDR2 FQGTGA. The CDR3 length is 16 residues. The V end was cut by 1 base, the J end by 3 bases, with 15 bases between. CDR3 nucleotides: TGTGCCAGCAGCTTAAGTGCTGTCCCCGGGTACTATGGCTACACCTTC. Amino acids: CASSLSAVPGYYGYTF. The full variable domain, with the rest looked up from reference TRBV7-3 and TRBJ1-2, is GAGVSQTPSNKVTEKGKYVELRCDPISGHTALYWYRQSLGQGPEFLIYFQGTGAADDSGLPNDRFFAVRPEGSVSTLKIQRTERGDSAVYLCASSLSAVPGYYGYTFGSGTRLTVV.

This clone came up a few times. The chain combines TRBV9 with TRBJ2-2, with 8 bases matching TRBD2. Trimming took 4 bases from V and 5 from J; bases not matched to a gene: 10. The CDR3 spans 16 residues. Germline CDR1 reads SGDLS; CDR2 reads YYNGEE. The CDR3 here is CASSLNRGGKTGELFF. CDR3 sequence (DNA): TGTGCCAGCAGCTTAAACCGGGGGGGCAAAACCGGGGAGCTGTTTTTT.

V gene TRBV19 combines with J gene TRBJ2-5; TRBD1 matches 7 bases. The CDR3 has 17 amino acids. V lost 5 bases, J lost 3 bases, and 15 bases stayed unmatched. Germline V gene sequence: CDR1 LNHDA, CDR2 SQIVND (reference sequence). Here the CDR3 reads CASSLLRTGNAKETQYF. CDR3 bases: TGTGCCAGTAGTCTTCTCCGGACAGGCAATGCAAAAGAGACCCAGTACTTC.

V usage is TRBV25-1 and J usage is TRBJ1-3; TRBD1 might be the D (6 bases). Trimming left V 3 bases short and J 4 bases short, with 10 bases between. Germline V gene sequence: CDR1 MGHDK, CDR2 SYGVNS. This CDR3 comprises 14 residues. CDR3 bases: TGTGCCAGCAGTGACCCCGGGACAGGAAACACCATATATTTT. This translates into CASSDPGTGNTIYF.

This chain links TRBV11-2 with TRBJ1-2; D might be TRBD1 (5 bases). Germline loops: CDR1 SGHAT, CDR2 FQNNGV. Trimming took off 6 bases at V and 7 bases at J, with 21 bases between the two ends. This CDR3 contains 15 residues. CDR3 sequence reads: CASSPNTQVLGGYTF. DNA of the CDR3: TGTGCCAGCAGTCCGAACACACAGGTGCTCGGTGGCTACACCTTC.